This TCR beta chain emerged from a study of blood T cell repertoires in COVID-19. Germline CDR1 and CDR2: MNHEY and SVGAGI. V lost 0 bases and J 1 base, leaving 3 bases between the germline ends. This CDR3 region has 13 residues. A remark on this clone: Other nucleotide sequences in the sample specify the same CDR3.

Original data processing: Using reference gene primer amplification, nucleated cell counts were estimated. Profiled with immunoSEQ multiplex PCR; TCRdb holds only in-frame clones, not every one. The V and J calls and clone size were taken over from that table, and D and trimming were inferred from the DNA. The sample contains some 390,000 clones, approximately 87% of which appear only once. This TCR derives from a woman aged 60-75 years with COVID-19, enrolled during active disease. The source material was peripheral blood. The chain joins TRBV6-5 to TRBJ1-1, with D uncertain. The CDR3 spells CASSYSRNTEAFF. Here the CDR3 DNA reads TGTGCCAGCAGTTACTCGCGGAACACTGAAGCTTTCTTT.